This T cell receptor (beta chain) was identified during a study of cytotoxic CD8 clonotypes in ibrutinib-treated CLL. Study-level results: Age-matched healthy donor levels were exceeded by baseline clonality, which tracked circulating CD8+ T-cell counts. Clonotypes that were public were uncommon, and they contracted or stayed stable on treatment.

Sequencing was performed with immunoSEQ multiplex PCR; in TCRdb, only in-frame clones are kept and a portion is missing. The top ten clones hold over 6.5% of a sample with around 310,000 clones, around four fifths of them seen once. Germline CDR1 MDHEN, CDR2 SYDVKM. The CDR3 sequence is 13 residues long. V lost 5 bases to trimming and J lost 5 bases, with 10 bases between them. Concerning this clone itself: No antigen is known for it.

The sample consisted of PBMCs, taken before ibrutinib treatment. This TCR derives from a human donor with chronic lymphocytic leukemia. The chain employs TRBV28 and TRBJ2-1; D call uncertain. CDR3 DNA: TGTGCCAGCAGTGGCGGCAGGCACAATGAGCAGTTCTTC. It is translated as CASSGGRHNEQFF.